Listed below are T cell receptor beta chains from one sample, sequenced in a study of graft-versus-host responses after intestinal transplantation. These TCRs are of unknown antigen specificity. This table comes from immunoSEQ multiplex PCR, and its TCRdb copy is limited to in-frame clones, with some not included. The table includes tens of thousands of clones, 91% detected once. The sample in question was unstimulated CD4+ T cells sorted from spleen or lymph node cells, obtained before intestinal transplant. The receptors were sampled from a human donor who received an intestinal transplant. Each CDR3 is given with its conserved first and last residue. The D gene is left open where the match is weak. A row's size may be missing; if present it is once, few, many or a size class.

clone size: .
J gene: TRBJ1-3
V gene: TRBV11-2
D gene: TRBD1
CDR3 length: 15
CDR3 protein: CASNRGTGDGNTIYF
CDR3 DNA: TGTGCCAGCAACCGGGGGACAGGGGACGGAAACACCATATATTTT

clone size: .
J gene: TRBJ2-7
V gene: TRBV10-2
D gene: TRBD2
CDR3 length: 15
CDR3 protein: CATRGSGGAFYEQYF
CDR3 DNA: TGCGCCACCCGGGGGAGCGGGGGGGCCTTCTACGAGCAGTACTTC

clone size: .
J gene: TRBJ1-2
V gene: TRBV4-1
D gene: TRBD1
CDR3 length: 15
CDR3 protein: CASSQVGQGAYGYTF
CDR3 DNA: TGCGCCAGCAGCCAAGTGGGACAGGGGGCATATGGCTACACCTTC

clone size: .
J gene: TRBJ2-7
V gene: TRBV2
D gene: .
CDR3 length: 15
CDR3 protein: CASRETPSSAYEQYF
CDR3 DNA: TGTGCCAGCAGAGAGACTCCTTCCTCCGCCTACGAGCAGTACTTC

clone size: once
J gene: TRBJ1-1
V gene: TRBV19
D gene: .
CDR3 length: 14
CDR3 protein: CASSRDPRGSEAFF
CDR3 DNA: TGTGCCAGTAGTAGGGACCCAAGGGGGAGTGAAGCTTTCTTT

clone size: .
J gene: TRBJ1-1
V gene: TRBV2
D gene: .
CDR3 length: 13
CDR3 protein: CASSEDQVTEAFF
CDR3 DNA: TGTGCCAGCAGTGAAGATCAGGTCACTGAAGCTTTCTTT

clone size: .
J gene: TRBJ1-3
V gene: TRBV18
D gene: .
CDR3 length: 17
CDR3 protein: CASSPIPGATSGNTIYF
CDR3 DNA: TGTGCCAGCTCACCAATCCCAGGCGCTACCTCTGGAAACACCATATATTTT

clone size: .
J gene: TRBJ1-5
V gene: TRBV25-1
D gene: TRBD1
CDR3 length: 17
CDR3 protein: CASSDRGQEYSNQPQHF
CDR3 DNA: TGTGCCAGCAGTGACAGGGGGCAAGAATATAGCAATCAGCCCCAGCATTTT

clone size: .
J gene: TRBJ2-1
V gene: TRBV19
D gene: TRBD1
CDR3 length: 16
CDR3 protein: CASSKRGTGSYNEQFF
CDR3 DNA: TGTGCCAGTAGTAAGCGCGGGACAGGCTCCTACAATGAGCAGTTCTTC

clone size: once
J gene: TRBJ1-1
V gene: TRBV5-6
D gene: .
CDR3 length: 17
CDR3 protein: CASSQATNHPDNTEAFF
CDR3 DNA: TGTGCCAGCAGCCAGGCAACAAATCACCCTGATAACACTGAAGCTTTCTTT

clone size: .
J gene: TRBJ2-7
V gene: TRBV5-6
D gene: .
CDR3 length: 14
CDR3 protein: CASSDLAGREEQYF
CDR3 DNA: TGTGCCAGCAGCGATCTGGCGGGGCGGGAAGAGCAGTACTTC

clone size: .
J gene: TRBJ2-7
V gene: TRBV18
D gene: TRBD1
CDR3 length: 15
CDR3 protein: CASSPDRASSYEQYF
CDR3 DNA: TGTGCCAGCTCACCGGACAGGGCAAGCTCCTACGAGCAGTACTTC

clone size: .
J gene: TRBJ2-1
V gene: TRBV6-1
D gene: TRBD2
CDR3 length: 16
CDR3 protein: CASSEVGTRVYNEQFF
CDR3 DNA: TGTGCCAGCAGCGAAGTAGGGACTAGAGTATACAATGAGCAGTTCTTC

clone size: .
J gene: TRBJ2-7
V gene: TRBV6-6
D gene: .
CDR3 length: 14
CDR3 protein: CASSLGDRSYEQYF
CDR3 DNA: TGTGCCAGCAGTTTGGGCGACAGATCCTACGAGCAGTACTTC

clone size: once
J gene: TRBJ1-1
V gene: TRBV23-1
D gene: .
CDR3 length: 15
CDR3 protein: CASSPTGDSNTEAFF
CDR3 DNA: TGCGCCAGCAGTCCCACCGGAGACTCGAACACTGAAGCTTTCTTT

clone size: .
J gene: TRBJ1-4
V gene: TRBV2
D gene: .
CDR3 length: 15
CDR3 protein: CASKWSGSRDEKLFF
CDR3 DNA: TGTGCCAGTAAGTGGTCCGGGAGCAGGGATGAAAAACTGTTTTTT

clone size: once
J gene: TRBJ1-2
V gene: TRBV19
D gene: .
CDR3 length: 13
CDR3 protein: CASSFGGEYGYTF
CDR3 DNA: TGTGCCAGTAGCTTTGGAGGGGAATATGGCTACACCTTC

clone size: .
J gene: TRBJ2-6
V gene: TRBV30
D gene: .
CDR3 length: 15
CDR3 protein: CAWGVQGAGANVLTF
CDR3 DNA: TGTGCCTGGGGGGTACAGGGTGCTGGGGCCAACGTCCTGACTTTC

clone size: .
J gene: TRBJ1-5
V gene: TRBV5-8
D gene: .
CDR3 length: 16
CDR3 protein: CASSQDLGAGNQPQHF
CDR3 DNA: TGTGCCAGCAGCCAAGACCTGGGAGCGGGCAATCAGCCCCAGCATTTT

clone size: .
J gene: TRBJ1-2
V gene: TRBV25-1
D gene: .
CDR3 length: 13
CDR3 protein: CASSATTTYGYTF
CDR3 DNA: TGTGCCAGCAGTGCCACTACGACCTATGGCTACACCTTC

clone size: .
J gene: TRBJ1-5
V gene: TRBV5-8
D gene: TRBD1
CDR3 length: 15
CDR3 protein: CASSTGQGEYQPQHF
CDR3 DNA: TGTGCCAGCAGCACGGGACAGGGGGAATATCAGCCCCAGCATTTT

clone size: .
J gene: TRBJ2-5
V gene: TRBV2
D gene: TRBD2
CDR3 length: 15
CDR3 protein: CASTGLAGGQETQYF
CDR3 DNA: TGTGCCAGCACCGGACTAGCGGGGGGTCAAGAGACCCAGTACTTC